A selection of T cell receptor beta chains follows, all from one sample in a study of T and B cells in COVID-19 patients. TCRdb called the multiplex PCR reads again in MiXCR, with one record for every CDR3 protein. The table includes roughly 7,000 distinct CDR3 sequences, about 31% detected once. Sequenced input: blood. These receptors came from a human donor with active COVID-19. Both conserved end residues are part of each CDR3. Fields, in order: D gene, J gene, CDR3 length, V gene, clone size, CDR3 protein, CDR3 DNA. D genes are given only for firm matches. The size of a clone is reported for some rows only, either as once, few or many, or as a class for expanded clones.

d_call: .; j_call: TRBJ2-2; cdr3_length: 16; v_call: TRBV10-3; clone_size: .; cdr3_aa: CAISESSLMNTGELFF; cdr3_nt: TGTGCCATCAGTGAGTCGTCACTCATGAACACCGGGGAGCTGTTTTTT
d_call: .; j_call: TRBJ2-7; cdr3_length: 13; v_call: TRBV27; clone_size: medium-sized; cdr3_aa: CASSLGGGYEQYF; cdr3_nt: TGTGCCAGCAGTTTGGGGGGTGGCTACGAGCAGTACTTC
d_call: .; j_call: TRBJ1-2; cdr3_length: 14; v_call: TRBV12-3/TRBV12-4; clone_size: .; cdr3_aa: CASTVSGAPYGYTF; cdr3_nt: TGTGCCAGCACCGTTTCGGGTGCACCTTATGGCTACACCTTC
d_call: .; j_call: TRBJ2-5; cdr3_length: 12; v_call: TRBV12-3/TRBV12-4; clone_size: medium-sized; cdr3_aa: CASSFDAETQYF; cdr3_nt: TGTGCCAGCAGTTTTGATGCGGAGACCCAGTACTTC
d_call: .; j_call: TRBJ2-3; cdr3_length: 18; v_call: TRBV27; clone_size: medium-sized; cdr3_aa: CASSSLPGPEKVTDTQYF; cdr3_nt: TGTGCCAGCAGTTCACTGCCGGGACCCGAGAAGGTCACAGATACGCAGTATTTT
d_call: TRBD1; j_call: TRBJ2-7; cdr3_length: 14; v_call: TRBV19; clone_size: medium-sized; cdr3_aa: CASNAGGIGYEQYF; cdr3_nt: TGTGCCAGTAATGCAGGGGGCATCGGGTACGAGCAGTACTTC
d_call: .; j_call: TRBJ2-7; cdr3_length: 17; v_call: TRBV7-2; clone_size: .; cdr3_aa: CASSSLGGRFPLYEQYF; cdr3_nt: TGTGCCAGCAGCTCTCTTGGGGGGAGGTTCCCTCTCTACGAGCAGTACTTC
d_call: TRBD2; j_call: TRBJ2-1; cdr3_length: 17; v_call: TRBV20-1; clone_size: .; cdr3_aa: CSARPGTSSKARNEQFF; cdr3_nt: TGCAGTGCTAGGCCCGGGACTAGCTCTAAAGCTCGCAATGAGCAGTTCTTC
d_call: .; j_call: TRBJ2-3; cdr3_length: 14; v_call: TRBV7-2; clone_size: few; cdr3_aa: CASSLLNPPDTQYF; cdr3_nt: TGTGCCAGCAGCTTGCTTAATCCCCCAGATACGCAGTATTTT
d_call: .; j_call: TRBJ2-3; cdr3_length: 14; v_call: TRBV24-1; clone_size: .; cdr3_aa: CATSDPDNTDTQYF; cdr3_nt: TGTGCCACCAGTGACCCGGACAACACAGATACGCAGTATTTT
d_call: TRBD2; j_call: TRBJ2-5; cdr3_length: 16; v_call: TRBV5-1; clone_size: few; cdr3_aa: CASSASGTSEGETQYF; cdr3_nt: TGCGCCAGCAGCGCTTCCGGGACTAGCGAGGGAGAGACCCAGTACTTC
d_call: .; j_call: TRBJ2-2; cdr3_length: 14; v_call: TRBV20-1; clone_size: .; cdr3_aa: CSARDPRGPGELFF; cdr3_nt: TGCAGTGCTAGAGATCCCAGGGGACCCGGGGAGCTGTTTTTT
d_call: .; j_call: TRBJ1-1; cdr3_length: 14; v_call: TRBV12-3/TRBV12-4; clone_size: .; cdr3_aa: CASSKSGVNTEAFF; cdr3_nt: TGTGCCAGCAGCAAGAGCGGGGTGAACACTGAAGCTTTCTTT
d_call: .; j_call: TRBJ1-1; cdr3_length: 15; v_call: TRBV19; clone_size: .; cdr3_aa: CASSFGTAQNTEAFF; cdr3_nt: TGTGCCAGTAGTTTTGGTACGGCTCAGAACACTGAAGCTTTCTTT
d_call: .; j_call: TRBJ2-3; cdr3_length: 14; v_call: TRBV19; clone_size: medium-sized; cdr3_aa: CASSPLGGTDTQYF; cdr3_nt: TGTGCCAGTAGTCCCTTAGGGGGCACAGATACGCAGTATTTT
d_call: .; j_call: TRBJ2-2; cdr3_length: 14; v_call: TRBV6-1; clone_size: medium-sized; cdr3_aa: CASSWARGTGELFF; cdr3_nt: TGTGCCAGCTCTTGGGCGCGTGGAACCGGGGAGCTGTTTTTT